This T cell receptor (beta chain) stems from a study of CXCR3-negative and CXCR3-positive naive CD8 T cells. Study-wide points: Naive CXCR3-negative and CXCR3-positive cells had similar TRBV-TRBJ usage; memory differed.

Researchers sorted approximately 290,000 cells of each CD8+ T cell subset in triplicate. Germline CDR1 SNHLY, CDR2 FYNNEI. The CDR3 is 15 amino acids. A note on this clonotype: The antigen is not known.

The authors made the TRB cDNA libraries by 5' RACE using UMI labels. Following a re-call of the 5' RACE reads, TCRdb has one entry per CDR3 protein and lacks DNA. The sample holds about 58,000 distinct CDR3 sequences. The receptor comes from a human donor in good health. Some clones in this sample may be carry-over from other donors' samples. The sequenced material came from naive CXCR3- CD8+ T cells from blood. Subset meaning: CD45RO-CCR7+CD27+CD95- naive CD8+ T cells lacking CXCR3 (TNR3-). V and J are TRBV2 and TRBJ1-2. This chain's CDR3 is CASSDLLQLRYGYTF.